These 17 T cell receptor beta chains originate from one sample sequenced in a study of shared clonotypes between healthy human individuals. TCRdb keeps only in-frame clones here, not all; method: immunoSEQ multiplex PCR. The table includes 550,000 to 800,000 clones, around 72% detected once. The sequenced sample was memory CD4+ T cells sorted from blood. This sample's subset: CD45RA-negative fraction. These receptors were collected from a woman aged 25 to 45 in good health.

This rearrangement joins TRBV5-6 to TRBJ1-1, with a tentative D call TRBD1 (5 bases). The CDR3 totals 17 residues. Deletions cut 2 bases from V and 0 bases from J, with 17 bases between. The germline V gene encodes CDR1 SGHDT and CDR2 YYEEEE. CDR3 nucleotide sequence: TGTGCCAGCAGCTTCAATGCGGCAGGGAATTTGAACACTGAAGCTTTCTTT. Protein sequence: CASSFNAAGNLNTEAFF.

Concerning this clone: The sample has other DNA sequences that encode this CDR3 too. The rearrangement links TRBV27 to TRBJ2-2; D gene uncertain. Germline V CDR1 and CDR2: MNHEY, SMNVEV (reference sequence). V was cut by 2 bases and J by 2 bases, with 6 bases left in between. This CDR3 contains 14 residues. The CDR3 DNA reads as TGTGCCAGCAGTTTAAGTGGAAACACCGGGGAGCTGTTTTTT. Its translation: CASSLSGNTGELFF.

The CDR3 DNA follows: TGTGCCAGCAGCTTCGGGACAGGGGGGTCCTACGAGCAGTACTTC. Protein product: CASSFGTGGSYEQYF. The rearrangement uses TRBV11-2 and TRBJ2-5; TRBD1 matches 11 bases. TRBJ2-7 explains the end of the DNA better; the J call may be wrong. Germline CDR1 reads SGHAT; CDR2 reads FQNNGV. The CDR3 is 15 amino acids.

A remark on this clone: The same CDR3 arises from other DNA sequences in this sample as well. The V and J genes are TRBV5-1 and TRBJ2-3, with 8 positions matching TRBD1. Germline CDR1 is SGHRS and CDR2 is YFSETQ. V lost 0 bases, J lost 3 bases, and 6 bases stayed unmatched. The CDR3 consists of 16 residues. CDR3 coding DNA: TGCGCCAGCAGCTTGGCCCAGGGGGCGTCAACAGATACGCAGTATTTT. It specifies CASSLAQGASTDTQYF.

This clone has at least ten counts. The chain combines TRBV11-2 with TRBJ2-7, with 10 bases fitting TRBD2. The V gene's germline CDR1 is SGHAT and CDR2 FQNNGV. This CDR3 has 15 amino acids. V dropped 1 base and J dropped 2; count of bases not matched to a gene: 2. The CDR3 protein is CASSLALAGTYEQYF. CDR3 DNA: TGTGCCAGCAGCTTAGCACTAGCGGGGACCTACGAGCAGTACTTC.

This clone was seen repeatedly, ten times or more. This rearrangement joins TRBV30 to TRBJ1-2, with D tentatively TRBD1 (6 bases). V was shortened by 4 bases and J by 4 bases, with 10 bases between the two germline ends. Germline V gene sequence: CDR1 GTSNPN, CDR2 SVGIG (reference sequence). This CDR3 contains 12 residues. The CDR3 nucleotides read TGTGCCTGGATGAGGGGGGGCTATGGCTACACCTTC. The encoded protein is CAWMRGGYGYTF.

The rearrangement links TRBV19 to TRBJ1-5, with 7 bases that match TRBD1. Per the germline V gene, CDR1 is LNHDA and CDR2 is SQIVND (reference sequence). Trimming cost V 5 bases and J 7 bases; bases outside gene matches: 8. The CDR3 covers 14 residues. In DNA form, the CDR3 reads TGTGCCAGTAGTCGAATAGGGGGCGAGCAGCCCCAGCATTTT. This encodes CASSRIGGEQPQHF.

This chain links TRBV7-2 with TRBJ1-1, with unresolved D. Trimming removed 3 bases from V and 5 bases from J, with 13 bases in between. The CDR3 consists of 14 residues. Germline CDR1 and CDR2: SGHTA and FQGNSA. The CDR3: CASSLRAVETEAFF. DNA of the CDR3: TGTGCCAGCAGCTTGAGGGCGGTGGAGACTGAAGCTTTCTTT.

The rearrangement uses TRBV6-6 and TRBJ1-4; D is ambiguous. Trimming shortened V by 2 bases and J by 6 bases, and 7 bases separated the two germline ends. CDR1 is MNHNY and CDR2 is SVGAGI in the germline V gene (reference sequence). CDR3 length: 13 residues. DNA for the CDR3: TGTGCCAGCAGTTACGTAGCCGATGAAAAACTGTTTTTT. Protein sequence: CASSYVADEKLFF.

The chain is built from TRBV5-1 and TRBJ2-1; TRBD2 matches at 13 bases. Germline CDR1 SGHRS, CDR2 YFSETQ. This CDR3 has 21 amino acids. The V and J ends lost 0 bases and 0 bases, in that order; junction bases with no gene match: 12. The CDR3 sequence is CASSLVTMGLAGLSSYNEQFF. CDR3 DNA: TGCGCCAGCAGCTTGGTCACAATGGGACTAGCGGGACTAAGCTCCTACAATGAGCAGTTCTTC.

The chain carries TRBV11-3 and TRBJ2-2; D is undetermined. Trimming cost V 1 base and J 4 bases, with 10 bases left between them. Germline V gives CDR1 SGHNT, CDR2 YENEEA. The CDR3 spans 15 residues. The CDR3 DNA follows: TGTGCCAGCAGCTTAGGACCTCCGGCCACCGGGGAGCTGTTTTTT. Its protein product is CASSLGPPATGELFF. Full variable domain (outside the CDR3, taken from reference TRBV11-3 and TRBJ2-2): EAGVVQSPRYKIIEKKQPVAFWCNPISGHNTLYWYLQNLGQGPELLIRYENEEAVDDSQLPKDRFSAERLKGVDSTLKIQPAELGDSAVYLCASSLGPPATGELFFGEGSRLTVL.

The chain combines TRBV5-6 with TRBJ1-5; D is possibly TRBD1 (5 bases). The germline gives CDR1 SGHDT, CDR2 YYEEEE. The CDR3 is made up of 15 amino acids. V lost 1 base to trimming and J lost 2 bases, with 10 bases between them. DNA for the CDR3: TGTGCCAGCAGCTTGTGGGGGTATGGCAATCAGCCCCAGCATTTT. Its translation is CASSLWGYGNQPQHF. The whole variable domain, filled in from reference TRBV5-6 and TRBJ1-5, reads DAGVTQSPTHLIKTRGQQVTLRCSPKSGHDTVSWYQQALGQGPQFIFQYYEEEERQRGNFPDRFSGHQFPNYSSELNVNALLLGDSALYLCASSLWGYGNQPQHFGDGTRLSIL.

The chain is built from TRBV19 and TRBJ1-5, with 10 bases fitting TRBD1. The germline V gene encodes CDR1 LNHDA and CDR2 SQIVND (reference sequence). The CDR3 totals 15 residues. Trimming took 9 bases from V and 3 from J; bases not matched to a gene: 8. Written as DNA, the CDR3 is TGTGCCAGCGAGCGAGGGACAGGGGACAATCAGCCCCAGCATTTT. Protein: CASERGTGDNQPQHF.

J is TRBJ1-2 and V is TRBV2; TRBD1 is a possible D gene (5 bases). The CDR3 covers 13 residues. V lost 5 bases and J lost 8, with 15 bases in between. CDR1 is SNHLY, CDR2 FYNNEI, per germline. The CDR3 DNA reads TGTGCCAGCAGTTGGGACCCCCCGGGGGGCTACACCTTC. It encodes CASSWDPPGGYTF.

This clone was seen only a few times. The CDR3 here is CASSSSGRAGTDTQYF. The CDR3 nucleotides read TGTGCCAGCAGCTCTAGCGGGAGGGCCGGCACAGATACGCAGTATTTT. This chain joins TRBV5-4 and TRBJ2-3, with 12 bases identical to TRBD2. Germline-derived CDR1 and CDR2 are SGHNT and YYREEE (reference sequence). The CDR3 has 16 residues. V lost 3 bases to trimming and J lost 1 base; unmatched junction nucleotides: 3.

The chain joins TRBV9 to TRBJ1-5, with TRBD1 matching over 8 bases. The V segment lost 4 bases and the J segment 2 bases; nucleotides outside the gene matches: 5. The V gene's germline CDR1 is SGDLS and CDR2 YYNGEE. This CDR3 has 15 amino acids. The CDR3 nucleotides read TGTGCCAGCAGCACGACAGGGGTAGGCAATCAGCCCCAGCATTTT. Its protein is CASSTTGVGNQPQHF.

J is TRBJ2-7 and V is TRBV18; 8 bases map to TRBD2. V shed 0 bases and J 2 bases; nucleotides not matched to a gene: 3. Germline CDR1 KGHSH, CDR2 LQKENI. The CDR3 loop spans 15 amino acids. CDR3 nucleotides: TGTGCCAGCTCACCACCCAGCGGGAGCACCTACGAGCAGTACTTC. Its protein is CASSPPSGSTYEQYF.